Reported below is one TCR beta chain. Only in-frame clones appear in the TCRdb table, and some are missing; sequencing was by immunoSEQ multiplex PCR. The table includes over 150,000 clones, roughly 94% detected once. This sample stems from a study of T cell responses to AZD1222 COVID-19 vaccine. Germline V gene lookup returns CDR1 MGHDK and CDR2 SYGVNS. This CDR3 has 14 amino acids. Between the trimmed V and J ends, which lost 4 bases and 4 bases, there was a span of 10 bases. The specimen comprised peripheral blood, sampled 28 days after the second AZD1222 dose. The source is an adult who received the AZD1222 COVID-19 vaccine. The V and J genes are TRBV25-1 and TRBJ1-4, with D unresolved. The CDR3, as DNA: TGTGCCAGCAGTGTCCCCGTGGGTAATGAAAAACTGTTTTTT. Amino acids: CASSVPVGNEKLFF.